These T cell receptor beta chains were read from a single sample in a study of patients and donors after allogeneic stem cell transplantation. One entry per CDR3 protein, called by TCRdb with MiXCR from the RT-PCR reads. This sample yields more than 850,000 distinct CDR3 sequences, of which about a sixth are seen a single time; roughly 6% belongs to the top ten. Sequenced input: blood, either unsorted or a sorted T cell fraction (not recorded which). The receptors originated from a human donor who was either an allogeneic HSCT recipient or a stem cell or donor lymphocyte infusion donor (not recorded which). It is not recorded whose cells these are; they may come from a transplant donor. The CDR3 runs from the conserved cysteine through the conserved F or W. The D gene is left open where the match is weak. Some rows mark clone size as missing; the rest say once, few, many or name a class of expanded clone.

>NA|NA|TRBJ1-1|TRBV9
TGTGCCAGCAGCGCCGGCCCCAACACTGAAGCTTTCTTT
CASSAGPNTEAFF
>NA|few|TRBJ2-5|TRBV10-3
TGTGCCATCAGTGAGTCTCGGGCAGGTACCCAAGAGACCCAGTACTTC
CAISESRAGTQETQYF
>NA|few|TRBJ1-3|TRBV29-1
TGCAGCGTTGGTTGGACAGCTGGAAACACCATATATTTT
CSVGWTAGNTIYF
>NA|NA|TRBJ1-6|TRBV9
TGTGCCAGCAGCGTAGAACCTTCCGGGACCAGTTCACCCCTCCACTTT
CASSVEPSGTSSPLHF
>TRBD1|few|TRBJ2-6|TRBV4-2
TGTGCCAGCAGCCGGACCGACAGGGGAAGATCTGGGGCCAACGTCCTGACTTTC
CASSRTDRGRSGANVLTF
>NA|NA|TRBJ1-1|TRBV5-1
TGCGCCAGCAGCTGGGATCAGATTGAAGCTTTCTTT
CASSWDQIEAFF
>TRBD2|NA|TRBJ2-1|TRBV3-1
TGTGCCAGCAGCCAAGTTTCGCTAGCGGGGTACAATGAGCAGTTCTTC
CASSQVSLAGYNEQFF
>NA|NA|TRBJ2-7|TRBV4-2
TGTGCCAGCAGCCCTTCCCTCTCCTACGAGCAGTACTTC
CASSPSLSYEQYF
>NA|NA|TRBJ1-1|TRBV2
TGTGCCAGCCGGAAGCAGGGCGGCACTGAAGCTTTCTTT
CASRKQGGTEAFF
>NA|few|TRBJ1-6|TRBV4-2
TGTGCCAGCAGCCAAGAATGGAGGGGCTATAATTCACCCCTCCACTTT
CASSQEWRGYNSPLHF
>NA|few|TRBJ2-7|TRBV4-1
TGCGCCAGCAGCCAAGTCCAATCCCTCTCTGACGAGCAGTACTTC
CASSQVQSLSDEQYF
>TRBD2|NA|TRBJ2-7|TRBV9
TGTGCCAGCAGCGTCTCTAGCGGGAGTGGCTACGAGCAGTACTTC
CASSVSSGSGYEQYF
>NA|few|TRBJ1-5|TRBV20-1
TGCAGTGCTTCCTCCCCCTACGCGAGTCAGCCCCAGCATTTT
CSASSPYASQPQHF
>TRBD2|NA|TRBJ2-7|TRBV7-2
TGTGCCAGCAGCTTAGTTAACGGGGGGGCATACGAGCAGTACTTC
CASSLVNGGAYEQYF